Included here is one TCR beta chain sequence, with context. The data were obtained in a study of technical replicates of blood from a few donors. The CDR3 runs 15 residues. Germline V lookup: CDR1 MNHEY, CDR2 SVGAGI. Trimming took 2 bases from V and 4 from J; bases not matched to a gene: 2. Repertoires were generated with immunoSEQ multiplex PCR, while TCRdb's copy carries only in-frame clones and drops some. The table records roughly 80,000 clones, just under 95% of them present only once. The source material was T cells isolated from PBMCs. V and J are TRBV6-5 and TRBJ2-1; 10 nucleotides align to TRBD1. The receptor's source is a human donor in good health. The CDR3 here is CASSYGTGVYNEQFF. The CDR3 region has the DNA TGTGCCAGCAGTTACGGGACAGGGGTATACAATGAGCAGTTCTTC.